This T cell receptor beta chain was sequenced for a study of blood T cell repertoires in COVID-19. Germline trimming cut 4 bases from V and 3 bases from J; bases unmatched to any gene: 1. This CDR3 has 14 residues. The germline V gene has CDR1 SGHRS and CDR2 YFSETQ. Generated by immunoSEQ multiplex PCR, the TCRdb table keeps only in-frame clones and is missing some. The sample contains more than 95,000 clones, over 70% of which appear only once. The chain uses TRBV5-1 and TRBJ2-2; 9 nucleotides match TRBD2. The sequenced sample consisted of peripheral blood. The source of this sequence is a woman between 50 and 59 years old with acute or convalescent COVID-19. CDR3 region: CASSPSGDTGELFF. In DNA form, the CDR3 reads TGCGCCAGCAGCCCTAGCGGGGACACCGGGGAGCTGTTTTTT.